Following are 27 T cell receptor beta chains from one sample sequenced in a study of T cell responses to AZD1222 COVID-19 vaccine. Profiling relied on immunoSEQ multiplex PCR, and the TCRdb table lists in-frame clones only, not all of them. The profile shows about 94,000 clones, roughly 90% of them singletons. This material consisted of peripheral blood, taken 28 days after the second AZD1222 dose. These TCRs come from an adult who received the AZD1222 COVID-19 vaccine.

V gene TRBV11-3 combines with J gene TRBJ2-1; the D gene is possibly TRBD1 (6 bases). V was trimmed by 0 bases and J by 3 bases, leaving 6 bases between them. Germline CDR1 SGHNT, CDR2 YENEEA. The CDR3 contains 14 residues. In DNA, the CDR3 is TGTGCCAGCAGCTTAGAGGACAGCTACAATGAGCAGTTCTTC. It encodes CASSLEDSYNEQFF.

The chain is built from TRBV10-3 and TRBJ1-6; TRBD1 matches 9 bases. CDR3 length: 16 amino acids. CDR1 is ENHRY and CDR2 is SYGVKD in the germline V gene. Unmatched junction bases numbered 8, after V lost 1 base and J lost 10 bases. The CDR3 spells CAISEYADRGRSPLHF. CDR3 DNA sequence: TGTGCCATCAGTGAGTACGCTGACAGGGGGAGGTCACCCCTCCACTTT.

This clone was found many times. The genes are TRBV6-4 and TRBJ2-1; 11 bases fit TRBD2. CDR3 length equals 15 residues. The junction had 1 base not matched to a gene; V was cut back by 0 bases and J by 6 bases. Germline V CDR1 and CDR2: MRHNA, SNTAGT. The CDR3 loop reads CASSDSSGGANEQFF. CDR3 in DNA: TGTGCCAGCAGTGACTCTAGCGGGGGGGCCAATGAGCAGTTCTTC.

The rearrangement joins TRBV27 to TRBJ1-6, with a weak D call TRBD1 (6 bases). V lost 8 bases to trimming and J lost 6 bases, with 17 bases between them. The CDR3 totals 15 residues. Per the germline V gene, CDR1 is MNHEY and CDR2 is SMNVEV (reference sequence). The CDR3 nucleotides read TGTGCCAGCTTCCCAAGGGGGGGGGCTAATTCACCCCTCCACTTT. Its protein is CASFPRGGANSPLHF.

The gene calls are TRBV7-2 and TRBJ2-3, with TRBD2 as a possible D gene (6 bases). From germline, CDR1 is SGHTA and CDR2 FQGNSA. The V end was cut by 4 bases, the J end by 0 bases, with 14 bases between. This CDR3 has 16 amino acids. The CDR3 reads CASSSRDLRSTDTQYF. The DNA for the CDR3 is TGTGCCAGCAGCTCCCGGGACTTAAGAAGCACAGATACGCAGTATTTT.

The chain couples TRBV2 to TRBJ2-1, with D uncertain. This CDR3 contains 12 residues. V lost 4 bases and J 9 bases, leaving 10 bases between the germline ends. Germline V gene lookup returns CDR1 SNHLY and CDR2 FYNNEI. The CDR3 DNA follows: TGTGCCAGCAGTGTAGGCGTTTCTGAGCAGTTCTTC. Protein: CASSVGVSEQFF. Using reference TRBV2 and TRBJ2-1 for the parts outside the CDR3, the full variable domain is EPEVTQTPSHQVTQMGQEVILRCVPISNHLYFYWYRQILGQKVEFLVSFYNNEISEKSEIFDDQFSVERPDGSNFTLKIRSTKLEDSAMYFCASSVGVSEQFFGPGTRLTVL.

This clone was picked up a small number of times. DNA of the CDR3: TGTGCCAGCAGCCGAGATCGGACAGGGTACTACGAGCAGTACTTC. As protein: CASSRDRTGYYEQYF. The chain recombines TRBV6-5 with TRBJ2-7, with 8 bases identical to TRBD1. V was clipped by 6 bases and J by 3 bases; unmatched bases: 10. This CDR3 comprises 15 residues. Germline CDR1 reads MNHEY; CDR2 reads SVGAGI.

This clone was observed a few times. This sequence joins TRBV19 and TRBJ1-2, with 7 nucleotides matching TRBD1. V lost 0 bases and J lost 1; bases outside the gene matches: 2. The germline gives CDR1 LNHDA, CDR2 SQIVND (reference sequence). The CDR3 has 15 amino acids. The CDR3 sequence is CASSIEGQFNYGYTF. The CDR3 coding sequence is TGTGCCAGTAGTATAGAGGGACAGTTTAACTATGGCTACACCTTC. Full variable domain (missing parts from reference TRBV19 and TRBJ1-2): DGGITQSPKYLFRKEGQNVTLSCEQNLNHDAMYWYRQDPGQGLRLIYYSQIVNDFQKGDIAEGYSVSREKKESFPLTVTSAQKNPTAFYLCASSIEGQFNYGYTFGSGTRLTVV.

The V and J genes are TRBV9 and TRBJ2-2; D gene ambiguous. Germline V CDR1 and CDR2: SGDLS, YYNGEE. The CDR3 covers 16 residues. V dropped 2 bases and J dropped 0 bases, with 11 bases sitting between them. The CDR3 spells CASSVNSQANTGELFF. The CDR3 region has the DNA TGTGCCAGCAGCGTCAACAGCCAGGCGAACACCGGGGAGCTGTTTTTT.

The CDR3: CASSRDRAEGKTQYF. CDR3 bases: TGCGCCAGCAGCCGGGACAGGGCCGAGGGGAAGACCCAGTACTTC. The chain recombines TRBV5-1 with TRBJ2-5; 9 bases agree with TRBD1. The CDR3 extends over 15 amino acids. The ends lost 4 bases at V and 6 bases at J; junction bases unmatched: 10. Germline V lookup: CDR1 SGHRS, CDR2 YFSETQ.

J is TRBJ2-7 and V is TRBV4-1; D not certain. V was trimmed by 2 bases and J by 3 bases, leaving 20 bases between them. The CDR3 has 17 amino acids. CDR1 and CDR2 (germline): MGHRA, YSYEKL. This chain's CDR3 is CASSQFYGVVSNYEQYF. CDR3 sequence (DNA): TGCGCCAGCAGCCAATTCTATGGGGTTGTGTCAAACTACGAGCAGTACTTC.

The chain carries TRBV5-1 and TRBJ1-1; no reliable D call. Germline V CDR1 and CDR2: SGHRS, YFSETQ. Trimming took off 4 bases at V and 1 base at J, with 11 bases between the two ends. The CDR3 consists of 14 residues. The CDR3 is CASSLEVSNTEAFF. The CDR3 nucleotides are TGCGCCAGCAGCCTGGAGGTATCGAACACTGAAGCTTTCTTT.

Comments on this clone: The junction and the germline gene differ at one end; a read error may be behind it. The chain joins TRBV7-7 to TRBJ2-2; D ambiguous. The CDR3 length is 13 residues. Germline assignment: CDR1 SSHAT and CDR2 FNYEAQ (reference sequence). CDR3 region: CASSLGMRGELFF. For the CDR3, the DNA is TGTGCTAGCAGCCTCGGCATGCGCGGGGAGCTGTTTTTT.

V gene TRBV27 combines with J gene TRBJ1-1; 7 bases are shared with TRBD1. The CDR3 sequence is 14 residues long. Germline-derived CDR1 and CDR2 are MNHEY and SMNVEV (reference sequence). J was trimmed by 1 base and V by 5 bases; bases with no gene match: 4. The CDR3 DNA reads as TGTGCCAGCAGTGCTTACAGGGGGAACACTGAAGCTTTCTTT. Protein: CASSAYRGNTEAFF.

V gene TRBV12-3 or TRBV12-4 combines with J gene TRBJ2-5; D gene ambiguous. The CDR3 is 12 amino acids. Trimming removed 6 bases at V and 5 bases at J, with 10 bases between. The CDR3 DNA reads TGTGCCAGCAGAGCCGAGACGGAGACCCAGTACTTC. Translating it yields CASRAETETQYF.

The chain recombines TRBV6-6 with TRBJ1-1; D might be TRBD1 (6 bases). Germline values: CDR1 MNHNY, CDR2 SVGAGI (reference sequence). The CDR3 is 10 residues long. With 8 bases removed from V and 8 bases from J, the gap between germline ends came to 9 bases. The CDR3 spells CASQDSEAFF. CDR3 sequence (DNA): TGTGCCAGCCAGGACAGCGAAGCTTTCTTT.

V gene TRBV7-9 combines with J gene TRBJ1-4, with D maybe TRBD1 (5 bases). V was pared by 2 bases and J by 5 bases, with 9 bases between. The germline V gene encodes CDR1 SEHNR and CDR2 FQNEAQ (reference sequence). The CDR3 length is 14 residues. Here the CDR3 reads CASSLQGWNEKLFF. CDR3 bases: TGTGCCAGCAGCTTACAGGGATGGAATGAAAAACTGTTTTTT.

The chain links TRBV6-5 to TRBJ2-6, with D perhaps TRBD1 (6 bases). V lost 6 bases, J lost 0 bases, and 9 bases lay in between. CDR1 is MNHEY, CDR2 SVGAGI, per germline. The CDR3 is 15 amino acids. In DNA form, the CDR3 reads TGTGCCAGCAGCAAGGACAGCTCTGGGGCCAACGTCCTGACTTTC. Translating gives CASSKDSSGANVLTF.

In DNA form, the CDR3 reads TGTGCCAGCAGTCCACTCCGGGGGGCGCCCCGTGGGGCCAACGTCCTGACTTTC. This sequence encodes CASSPLRGAPRGANVLTF. The chain combines TRBV6-2 or TRBV6-3 with TRBJ2-6; the D gene is possibly TRBD2 (7 bases). This CDR3 has 18 amino acids. Between the trimmed V and J ends, which lost 5 bases and 3 bases, there was a span of 20 bases. Germline V gives CDR1 MNHEY, CDR2 SVGEGT.

The genes are TRBV25-1 and TRBJ1-2; TRBD1 might be the D (5 bases). The CDR3 loop spans 15 amino acids. The germline gives CDR1 MGHDK, CDR2 SYGVNS. Trimming left V 1 base short and J 4 bases short, with 13 bases between. The DNA of the CDR3 is TGTGCCAGCAGTGAATGGAGGGGAGCAGGCTATGGCTACACCTTC. Amino acid sequence: CASSEWRGAGYGYTF.

This clone showed up just once. The chain has TRBV11-2 and TRBJ2-7; 12 nucleotides agree with TRBD2. Germline CDR1 and CDR2: SGHAT and FQNNGV. The length of the CDR3 is 15 residues. Trimming removed 5 bases from V and 6 bases from J; junction bases left unmatched: 8. The CDR3 region is CASSVSSGGGLEQYF. The CDR3 coding sequence is TGTGCCAGCAGCGTATCTAGCGGGGGGGGACTCGAGCAGTACTTC.

This rearrangement joins TRBV11-3 to TRBJ1-2; D unresolved. The CDR3 contains 15 residues. Germline loops: CDR1 SGHNT, CDR2 YENEEA. The V and J ends lost 0 bases and 7 bases respectively, with 15 bases between them. CDR3 DNA: TGTGCCAGCAGCTTAGATAAGGCAGCCCGCGGTGGCTACACCTTC. Translated, it gives CASSLDKAARGGYTF.

The chain links TRBV10-3 to TRBJ1-1; D remains ambiguous. This CDR3 has 12 amino acids. Germline V gene lookup returns CDR1 ENHRY and CDR2 SYGVKD. Trimming took off 8 bases at V and 4 bases at J, with 11 bases between the two ends. CDR3 in DNA: TGTGCCATCTTAGGCTCGGGCACTGAAGCTTTCTTT. This sequence encodes CAILGSGTEAFF.

The genes are TRBV11-3 and TRBJ2-5, with D perhaps matching TRBD2 (5 bases). The CDR3 contains 16 residues. Trimming took off 0 bases at V and 5 bases at J, with 16 bases between the two ends. Germline assignment: CDR1 SGHNT and CDR2 YENEEA. CDR3 coding DNA: TGTGCCAGCAGCTTAGATCAGCGGTACCTCCGGGAGACCCAGTACTTC. It specifies CASSLDQRYLRETQYF.

The rearrangement uses TRBV6-5 and TRBJ2-3; the match to TRBD1 covers 7 bases. Germline V gene sequence: CDR1 MNHEY, CDR2 SVGAGI. The V and J ends lost 6 bases and 1 base, in that order; junction bases with no gene match: 4. This CDR3 region has 14 residues. The CDR3 coding sequence is TGTGCCAGCAGCGAGGGGGCTGGCACAGATACGCAGTATTTT. Its translation is CASSEGAGTDTQYF.

The chain carries TRBV7-9 and TRBJ2-6; D ambiguous. V gave up 1 base and J gave up 11 bases, with 3 bases separating them. The CDR3 has 11 amino acids. Per the germline V gene, CDR1 is SEHNR and CDR2 is FQNEAQ (reference sequence). CDR3 nucleotide sequence: TGTGCCAGCAGCTTAGGTTACGTCCTGACTTTC. This codes for CASSLGYVLTF.

The V call is TRBV12-3 or TRBV12-4, the J call TRBJ1-2, with D hard to call. V lost 7 bases and J lost 4, with 10 bases in between. The CDR3 loop spans 12 amino acids. The CDR3: CASTREGYGYTF. The CDR3, as DNA: TGTGCCAGCACTCGAGAGGGCTATGGCTACACCTTC.